The entry below describes one TCR beta chain. The read finishes 3 residues shy of the CDR3 end, and the germline J gene is used to complete it. The entry originates in a study of T cells in women clearing cervical HPV infection. Study-wide background: Cases: HPV16-related CIN3 or worse on histology, a couple of invasive cancers. Controls' single incident HPV16 infection cleared within 12 months without precancer. Controls gave blood once infection was undetectable; cases at lesion identification. HLA type could not be excluded as a confounder.

Method: immunoSEQ multiplex PCR; TCRdb's copy keeps in-frame clones and lacks some. Reported are tens of thousands of clones; the ten largest clones contain around 9.3%. Germline V gene lookup returns CDR1 SEHNR and CDR2 FQNEAQ (reference sequence). The CDR3 loop spans 15 amino acids. V shed 4 bases and J 4 bases; nucleotides not matched to a gene: 6. The source of this sequence is a woman aged 18 to 75 with a cervical HPV16 infection that either progressed to CIN3+ or cleared (not recorded which). The rearrangement links TRBV7-9 to TRBJ1-1; 10 positions match TRBD1. Sequencing was performed on blood buffy coat. CDR3 DNA (partial): TGTGCCAGCAGCTCACGACAGGGGGCCGGCACTGAA. As protein: CASSSRQGAGTE. From start to end, the CDR3 is CASSSRQGAGTEAFF.